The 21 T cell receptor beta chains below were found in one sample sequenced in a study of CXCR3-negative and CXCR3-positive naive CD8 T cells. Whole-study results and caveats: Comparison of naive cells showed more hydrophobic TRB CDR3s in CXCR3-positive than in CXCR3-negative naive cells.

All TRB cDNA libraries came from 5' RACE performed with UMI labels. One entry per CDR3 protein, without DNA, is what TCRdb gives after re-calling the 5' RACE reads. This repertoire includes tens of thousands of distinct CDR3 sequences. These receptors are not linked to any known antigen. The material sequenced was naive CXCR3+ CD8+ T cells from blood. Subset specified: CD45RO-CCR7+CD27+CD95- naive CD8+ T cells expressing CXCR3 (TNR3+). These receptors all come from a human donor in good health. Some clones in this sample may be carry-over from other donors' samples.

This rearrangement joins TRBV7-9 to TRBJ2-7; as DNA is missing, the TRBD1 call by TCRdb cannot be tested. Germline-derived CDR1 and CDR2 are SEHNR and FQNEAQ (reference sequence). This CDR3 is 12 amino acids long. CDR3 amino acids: CASSQGQYEQYF.

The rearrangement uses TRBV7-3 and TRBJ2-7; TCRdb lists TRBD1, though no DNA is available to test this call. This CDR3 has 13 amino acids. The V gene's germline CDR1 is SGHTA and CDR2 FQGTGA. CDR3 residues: CASSYGTSGEQYF.

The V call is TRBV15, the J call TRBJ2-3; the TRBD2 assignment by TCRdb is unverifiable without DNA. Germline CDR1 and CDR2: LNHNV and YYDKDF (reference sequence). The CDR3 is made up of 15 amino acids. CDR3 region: CATSIQRGATDTQYF.

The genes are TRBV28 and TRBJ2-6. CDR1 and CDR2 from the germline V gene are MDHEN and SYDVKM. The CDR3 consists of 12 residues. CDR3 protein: CAESTGANVLTF. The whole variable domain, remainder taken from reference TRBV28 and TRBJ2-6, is DVKVTQSSRYLVKRTGEKVFLECVQDMDHENMFWYRQDPGLGLRLIYFSYDVKMKEKGDIPEGYSVSREKKERFSLILESASTNQTSMYLCAESTGANVLTFGAGSRLTVL.

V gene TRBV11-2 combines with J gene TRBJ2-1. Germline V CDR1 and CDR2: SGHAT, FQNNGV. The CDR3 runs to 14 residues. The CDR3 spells CASSLDHEANEQFF.

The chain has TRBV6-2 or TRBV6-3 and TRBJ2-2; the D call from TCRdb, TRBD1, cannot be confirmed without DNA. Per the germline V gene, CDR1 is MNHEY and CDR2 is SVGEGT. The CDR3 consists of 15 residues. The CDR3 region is CASSQVPGTAGELFF.

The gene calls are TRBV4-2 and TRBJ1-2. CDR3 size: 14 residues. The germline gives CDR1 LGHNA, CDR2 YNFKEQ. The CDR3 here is CASSQGLEAYGYTF.

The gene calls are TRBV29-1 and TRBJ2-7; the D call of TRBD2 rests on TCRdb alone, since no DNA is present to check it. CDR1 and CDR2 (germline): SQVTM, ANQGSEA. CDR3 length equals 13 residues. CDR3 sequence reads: CSALAESSYEQYF.

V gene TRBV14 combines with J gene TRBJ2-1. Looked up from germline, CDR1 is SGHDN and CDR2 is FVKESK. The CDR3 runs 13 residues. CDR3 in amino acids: CASSGFSRNEQFF.

CDR3: CASSPLAGGQDTQYF. The rearrangement uses TRBV7-6 and TRBJ2-3; TCRdb picks TRBD2, but there is no DNA to check that call. This CDR3 is 15 amino acids long. Germline lookup yields CDR1 SGHVS and CDR2 FNYEAQ.

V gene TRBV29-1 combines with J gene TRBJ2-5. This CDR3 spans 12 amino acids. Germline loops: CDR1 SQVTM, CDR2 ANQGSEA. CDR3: CSVVDRQETQYF.

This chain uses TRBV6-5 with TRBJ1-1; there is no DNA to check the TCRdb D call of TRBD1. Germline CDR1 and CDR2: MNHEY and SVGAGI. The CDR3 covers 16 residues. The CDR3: CASSLGTGEAATEAFF.

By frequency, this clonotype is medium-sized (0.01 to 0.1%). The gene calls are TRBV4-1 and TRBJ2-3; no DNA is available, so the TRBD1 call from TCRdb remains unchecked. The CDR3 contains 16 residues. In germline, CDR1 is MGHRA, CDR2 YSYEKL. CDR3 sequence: CASSSRDSGMADTQYF.

CDR3 sequence: CASSLGLAGTDTQYF. The chain uses TRBV28 and TRBJ2-3; with no DNA, the TCRdb D assignment of TRBD2 cannot be verified. The CDR3 spans 15 residues. Germline CDR1 is MDHEN and CDR2 is SYDVKM. Filled out from reference TRBV28 and TRBJ2-3, the complete variable domain reads DVKVTQSSRYLVKRTGEKVFLECVQDMDHENMFWYRQDPGLGLRLIYFSYDVKMKEKGDIPEGYSVSREKKERFSLILESASTNQTSMYLCASSLGLAGTDTQYFGPGTRLTVL.

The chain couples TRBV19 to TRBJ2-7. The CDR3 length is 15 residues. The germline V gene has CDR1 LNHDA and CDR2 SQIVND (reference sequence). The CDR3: CASSPWEGTSYELYF.

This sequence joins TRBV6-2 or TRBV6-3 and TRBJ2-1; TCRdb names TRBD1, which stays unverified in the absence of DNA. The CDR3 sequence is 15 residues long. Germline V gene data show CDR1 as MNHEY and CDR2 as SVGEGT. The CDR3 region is CASSYSNGGYNEQFF.

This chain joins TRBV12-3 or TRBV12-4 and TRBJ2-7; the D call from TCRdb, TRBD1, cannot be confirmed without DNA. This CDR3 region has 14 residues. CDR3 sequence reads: CASSWGTGGYEQYF.

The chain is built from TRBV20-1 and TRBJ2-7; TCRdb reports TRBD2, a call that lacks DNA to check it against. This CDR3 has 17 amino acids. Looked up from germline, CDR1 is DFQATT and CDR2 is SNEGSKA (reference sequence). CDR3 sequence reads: CSARDNPYRDPNYEQCF.

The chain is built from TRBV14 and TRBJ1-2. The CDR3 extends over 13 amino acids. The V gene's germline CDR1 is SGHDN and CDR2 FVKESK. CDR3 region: CASSPLIGHGYTF. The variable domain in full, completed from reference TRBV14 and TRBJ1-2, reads EAGVTQFPSHSVIEKGQTVTLRCDPISGHDNLYWYRRVMGKEIKFLLHFVKESKQDESGMPNNRFLAERTGGTYSTLKVQPAELEDSGVYFCASSPLIGHGYTFGSGTRLTVV.

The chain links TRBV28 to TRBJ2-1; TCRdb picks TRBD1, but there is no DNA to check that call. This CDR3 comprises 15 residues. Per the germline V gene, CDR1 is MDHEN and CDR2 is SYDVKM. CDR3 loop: CASSPGQDPYNEQFF.

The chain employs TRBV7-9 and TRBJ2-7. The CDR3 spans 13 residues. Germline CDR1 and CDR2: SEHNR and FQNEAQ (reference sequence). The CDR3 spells CASSSRSADEQYF.